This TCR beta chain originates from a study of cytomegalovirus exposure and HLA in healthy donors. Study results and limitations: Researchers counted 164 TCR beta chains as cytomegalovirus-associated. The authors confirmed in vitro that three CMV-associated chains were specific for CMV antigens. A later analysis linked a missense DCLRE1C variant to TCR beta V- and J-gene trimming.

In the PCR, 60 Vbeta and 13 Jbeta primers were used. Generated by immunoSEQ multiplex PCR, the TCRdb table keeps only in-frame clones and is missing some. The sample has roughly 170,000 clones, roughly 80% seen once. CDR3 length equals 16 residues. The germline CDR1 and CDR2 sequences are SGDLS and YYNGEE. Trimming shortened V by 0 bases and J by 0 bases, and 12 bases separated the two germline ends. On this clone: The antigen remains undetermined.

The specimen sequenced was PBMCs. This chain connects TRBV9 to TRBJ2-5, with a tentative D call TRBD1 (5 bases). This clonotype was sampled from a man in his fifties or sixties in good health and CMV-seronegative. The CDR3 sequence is CASSVDPQAYQETQYF. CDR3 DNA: TGTGCCAGCAGCGTAGACCCACAGGCGTACCAAGAGACCCAGTACTTC.